This T cell receptor beta chain is drawn from a study of regulatory T cells in long-lasting Graves disease (dated by TCRdb to about 2021). Broadly, across the study: Persistent Graves' disease was defined as antithyroid drug treatment for over 5 years with persistently positive TSH receptor autoantibodies. Peripheral blood TCR sequencing and RNA sequencing compared persistent Graves' disease patients with newly diagnosed Graves' disease patients. The study took place in China and was registered as a clinical trial. A total of about 35 samples underwent TCR sequencing, from roughly 13 patients with persistent Graves' disease and 20 or so patients with newly diagnosed Graves' disease. In the clinical cohort, patients with persistent Graves' disease had used antithyroid drugs for an average of roughly ten years.

The full study reports these points: Compared with newly diagnosed patients, persistent Graves' disease patients had lower TCR Shannon entropy and fewer highly expanded clones, which suggests clonal expansion. Peripheral blood alone was examined, since thyroid tissue, which constituted the primary lesion, could not be accessed. Only the TCR beta chain was sequenced and analyzed. The authors acknowledged the small sample size as a limitation that may reduce accuracy. Preferential use of TRBV28, TRBJ1-2 and TRBJ2-5 was observed in persistent disease, whereas TRBV20-1 and TRBJ2-1 were favored in newly diagnosed disease. Patients with persistent disease shared more public clonotypes (around 2,700) than newly diagnosed patients did (nearly 1,000).

The CDR3 holds 13 amino acids from the cysteine to the phenylalanine. The read is trimmed to its CDR3 DNA, 39 bases read in frame from base 1. The germline ends are 3 bases apart after V is trimmed by 3 bases and J by 1 base. Looking up the germline V gene (reference sequence) yields CDR1 LGHDT and CDR2 YNNKEL. This clonotype showed up just a few times. Its antigen is not yet known. No clone much larger than this one lies a single base away; base qualities are absent. Libraries were prepared through multiplex PCR. Reads for this sample came from an Illumina HiSeq 4000. CDR3 regions were amplified by Arm-PCR with iRepertoire HTBI primers to construct TCR beta libraries. PCR products were gel purified before sequencing. Concerning the study's data processing: Across samples, roughly 60 TRBV and 14 TRBJ segments were identified and used for gene usage analysis of CDR3 amino acid clonotypes. COPE and FqMerger were used to merge the filtered high-quality paired reads into contigs. BLAST was used to align contigs to IMGT TRBV, TRBD and TRBJ reference genes, with CDR3 defined following IMGT. Any clonotype with a frequency above 0.1% was counted as a highly expanded clone. Shannon entropy served as the measure of repertoire diversity, while the Gini coefficient captured V-J evenness. A clonotype was considered public if more than one individual shared it. TCRdb's own reprocessing of the public reads used fastp at Q25 and MiXCR and kept productive beta chains. Every entry covers one CDR3 protein and lists the most common genes and DNA from its rows. The V and J calls here are based on TCRdb, not the publication. The sample table records under 450,000 distinct CDR3 sequences; 23% of these occur just once. Clones ranked in the top ten supply about 27% of the sample.

What this sample's time point label stands for: persistent/refractory GD, antithyroid drugs over 5 years with positive TRAb. RNA was extracted from PBMCs in TRIzol for both TCR sequencing and RNA sequencing. The diagnosis of Graves' disease followed American Thyroid Association guidelines. Patients were recruited from an endocrinology department in Xi'an, China. Each patient gave approximately 8.8 milliliters of peripheral blood, collected in an EDTA anticoagulant tube. Ficoll Paque Plus density gradient separation was used to isolate PBMCs, and no additional T cell sorting was done. An Agilent 2100 Bioanalyzer and agarose gel were used to check RNA quality, while a NanoDrop 2000 measured RNA concentration.

The TCR comes from a female donor with Graves disease. The specimen was peripheral blood mononuclear cells (PBMCs), collected when the disease was refractory, from a patient treated with antithyroid drugs. Recombination connected TRBV3-1 to TRBJ2-2; the D gene lacks a confident call. CDR3 protein: CASSQVNTGELFF. The bases read TGTGCCAGCAGCCAGGTGAACACCGGGGAGCTGTTTTTT.